The 19 T cell receptor beta chains below come from one sample, sequenced in a study of PD-L1 blockade in urothelial cancer. The assay was immunoSEQ multiplex PCR, and TCRdb's table has in-frame clones only and misses some. The data contain about 41,000 clones, about 88% of them singletons. Noted time point: peripheral blood 6 weeks after treatment start. Source: PBMCs, taken around atezolizumab (anti-PD-L1) treatment. These receptors were obtained from a man in his 70s with urothelial cancer.

This clone was found once. The chain is built from TRBV27 and TRBJ2-7, with 7 bases matching TRBD2. The CDR3 runs to 15 residues. CDR1 and CDR2 from the germline V gene are MNHEY and SMNVEV (reference sequence). After removal of 3 bases from V and 4 bases from J, the junction contained 9 bases not matched to a gene. The CDR3 loop is CASSFSSGGSYEQYF. Written as DNA, the CDR3 is TGTGCCAGCAGTTTTTCTAGCGGAGGGTCTTACGAGCAGTACTTC.

This CDR3 is CASSSLAGPYNEQFF. For the CDR3, the DNA is TGTGCCAGCAGTTCTCTAGCGGGCCCTTACAATGAGCAGTTCTTC. J is TRBJ2-1 and V is TRBV11-1, with 8 bases lining up with TRBD2. This CDR3 is built from 15 residues. Germline CDR1 and CDR2: SGHAT and FQDESV (reference sequence). V shed 6 bases, J shed 4 bases, and the junction held 8 bases outside the gene matches. The entire variable domain, with the rest obtained from reference TRBV11-1 and TRBJ2-1, is as follows: EAEVAQSPRYKITEKSQAVAFWCDPISGHATLYWYRQILGQGPELLVQFQDESVVDDSQLPKDRFSAERLKGVDSTLKIQPAELGDSAMYLCASSSLAGPYNEQFFGPGTRLTVL.

This clone is a singleton in its sample. The chain has TRBV5-4 and TRBJ2-7; 7 nucleotides match TRBD2. Germline lookup yields CDR1 SGHNT and CDR2 YYREEE (reference sequence). With 4 bases clipped from V and 6 bases from J, the junction kept 13 bases outside the gene matches. This CDR3 is built from 15 residues. The CDR3 region is CASSQMRGRGREQYF. Here the CDR3 DNA reads TGTGCCAGCAGCCAAATGAGAGGGAGGGGCCGCGAGCAGTACTTC.

V and J are TRBV6-5 and TRBJ1-3; tentatively, D is TRBD1 (5 bases). The CDR3 is made up of 14 amino acids. Germline V gene sequence: CDR1 MNHEY, CDR2 SVGAGI. V lost 5 bases and J lost 0, with 8 bases in between. The CDR3 here is CASSRQRSGNTIYF. The CDR3 region has the DNA TGTGCCAGCAGTCGACAGCGCTCTGGAAACACCATATATTTT.

The V and J genes are TRBV5-1 and TRBJ2-7; D ambiguous. The V end lost 2 bases, the J end lost 0 bases, and 6 bases lay between the germline ends. The germline V gene encodes CDR1 SGHRS and CDR2 YFSETQ. The CDR3 loop spans 13 amino acids. The DNA of the CDR3 is TGCGCCAGCAGCTTAGTGAGCTCCTACGAGCAGTACTTC. Residues: CASSLVSSYEQYF.

The V gene is TRBV7-2, the J gene TRBJ1-2; TRBD1 matches 7 bases. CDR1 and CDR2 (germline): SGHTA, FQGNSA. CDR3 length: 17 amino acids. J gave up 2 bases and V 3 bases, and 12 bases lay outside the gene matches. For the CDR3, the DNA is TGTGCCAGCAGCTTGGCCCTTACTGGACAGGCCAACTATGGCTACACCTTC. Protein: CASSLALTGQANYGYTF.

The chain is built from TRBV5-1 and TRBJ2-6; a weak D match, TRBD2 (6 bases). The length of the CDR3 is 17 residues. The V gene lost 1 base and the J gene lost 2 bases, with 13 bases spanning the gap. From germline, CDR1 is SGHRS and CDR2 YFSETQ. For the CDR3, the DNA is TGCGCCAGCAGCTTGTGGCAGGGACTCACTGGGGCCAACGTCCTGACTTTC. Translated: CASSLWQGLTGANVLTF.

The rearrangement uses TRBV5-5 and TRBJ2-1; 10 bases line up with TRBD2. V was clipped by 1 base and J by 10 bases; unmatched bases: 8. Germline V gene lookup returns CDR1 SGHKS and CDR2 YYEKEE (reference sequence). The CDR3 has 15 amino acids. CDR3 amino acids: CASSLSTSGTGEQFF. CDR3 nucleotide sequence: TGTGCCAGCAGCTTGTCTACTAGCGGGACGGGAGAGCAGTTCTTC.

The chain has TRBV2 and TRBJ2-5; TRBD2 aligns across 8 bases. Per the germline V gene, CDR1 is SNHLY and CDR2 is FYNNEI. The CDR3 has 12 residues. The V and J ends lost 9 bases and 1 base, in that order; junction bases with no gene match: 1. The DNA of the CDR3 is TGTGCCAGTAGCGGGACCCAAGAGACCCAGTACTTC. As protein: CASSGTQETQYF.

This chain joins TRBV7-9 and TRBJ1-6, with D tentatively TRBD1 (5 bases). V lost 5 bases, J lost 10 bases, and 24 bases lay in between. The CDR3 sequence is 17 residues long. Germline V gives CDR1 SEHNR, CDR2 FQNEAQ (reference sequence). The CDR3 reads CASSPTGTGGSESPLHF. CDR3 sequence (DNA): TGTGCCAGCAGCCCCACCGGCACCGGGGGGTCGGAATCACCCCTCCACTTT.

This chain connects TRBV5-4 to TRBJ1-4; 8 positions match TRBD1. Germline trimming cut 3 bases from V and 2 bases from J; bases unmatched to any gene: 6. The CDR3 has 16 residues. Germline CDR1 and CDR2: SGHNT and YYREEE (reference sequence). The CDR3 here is CASSSTGGATNEKLFF. CDR3 DNA sequence: TGTGCCAGCAGCTCCACAGGGGGAGCGACTAATGAAAAACTGTTTTTT.

This clone is a singleton in its sample. The chain carries TRBV11-2 and TRBJ2-7; TRBD2 is a possible D gene (6 bases). Germline V CDR1 and CDR2: SGHAT, FQNNGV. Trimming left V 2 bases short and J 5 bases short, with 10 bases between. This CDR3 spans 13 amino acids. This CDR3 is CASSLWGLNEQYF. In DNA, the CDR3 is TGTGCCAGCAGCTTATGGGGACTCAACGAGCAGTACTTC.

The chain combines TRBV27 with TRBJ2-7; D remains ambiguous. The germline CDR1 and CDR2 sequences are MNHEY and SMNVEV (reference sequence). V was shortened by 5 bases and J by 2 bases, with 25 bases between the two germline ends. CDR3 length: 18 residues. The CDR3 region has the DNA TGTGCCAGCAGTCCAACGAAACTACAAGGAGAGTTAACCTACGAGCAGTACTTC. Protein sequence: CASSPTKLQGELTYEQYF.

The chain has TRBV19 and TRBJ2-1, with TRBD2 matching over 10 bases. CDR1 is LNHDA, CDR2 SQIVND, per germline (reference sequence). Trimming took 6 bases from V and 4 from J; bases not matched to a gene: 6. The CDR3 loop spans 15 amino acids. CDR3 residues: CASSFGTSEYNEQFF. DNA for the CDR3: TGTGCCAGTAGCTTCGGGACTAGCGAGTACAATGAGCAGTTCTTC.

J is TRBJ2-7 and V is TRBV5-1, with 8 bases matching TRBD1. This CDR3 has 14 residues. J gave up 0 bases and V 5 bases, and 4 bases lay outside the gene matches. Germline values: CDR1 SGHRS, CDR2 YFSETQ. Here the CDR3 reads CASRGTGLSYEQYF. CDR3 nucleotides: TGCGCCAGCAGAGGGACAGGACTCTCCTACGAGCAGTACTTC.

This clone was counted between two and nine times. In DNA form, the CDR3 reads TGCGCCAGCAGCTCCCAGGGTCATCCTGGAAACACCATATATTTT. Amino acid sequence: CASSSQGHPGNTIYF. The J gene is TRBJ1-3, the V gene TRBV5-1, with D maybe TRBD1 (5 bases). This CDR3 spans 15 amino acids. In germline, CDR1 is SGHRS, CDR2 YFSETQ. Trimming removed 3 bases at V and 2 bases at J, with 12 bases between.

This rearrangement joins TRBV19 to TRBJ1-2; 7 bases line up with TRBD1. Per the germline V gene, CDR1 is LNHDA and CDR2 is SQIVND (reference sequence). V lost 4 bases, J lost 4 bases, and 0 bases stayed unmatched. The CDR3 length is 12 residues. CDR3 nucleotides: TGTGCCAGTAGTAGGGACAGCTATGGCTACACCTTC. It translates to CASSRDSYGYTF.

This chain uses TRBV6-1 with TRBJ2-2, with D hard to call. CDR1 is MNHNS, CDR2 SASEGT, per germline. Trimming left V 3 bases short and J 2 bases short, with 7 bases between. The CDR3 extends over 14 amino acids. The CDR3, as DNA: TGTGCCAGCAGTGAGTTCACAAACACCGGGGAGCTGTTTTTT. This sequence encodes CASSEFTNTGELFF.

The V gene is TRBV28, the J gene TRBJ2-7; the match to TRBD2 covers 10 bases. Germline loops: CDR1 MDHEN, CDR2 SYDVKM. V trimming: 7 bases; J trimming: 1 base; junction bases outside the gene matches: 7. The CDR3 covers 15 residues. CDR3 sequence reads: CASTPTSGESYEQYF. The CDR3 bases are TGTGCCAGCACCCCAACTAGCGGGGAGTCCTACGAGCAGTACTTC.